Only a few counts were recorded for the clone carrying this T cell receptor (beta chain). Its specificity is not known. A read error may account for a junction end that differs from germline. This CDR3 has 14 amino acids. Looked up from germline, CDR1 is SSHAT and CDR2 is FNYEAQ (reference sequence). The entry originates in a study of T-cell memory formation after mild COVID-19. Study-level results: Pre-infection memory already had some responding clones, implying cross-reactive memory joined.

5'RACE primed from the constant segment yielded TCR alpha and TCR beta cDNA libraries bearing sample barcodes and UMIs. One entry per CDR3 protein results from TCRdb running MiXCR on the 5' RACE reads. The sample holds roughly 340,000 distinct CDR3 sequences, more than 15% seen once. The TCR comes from a man between 18 and 29 years old who had mild COVID-19 (a few samples of this study predate the infection). Cell type and time point are not known. The chain combines TRBV7-7 with TRBJ2-5, with TRBD2 matching over 8 bases. The sample taken for sequencing was PBMCs or a T cell subset sorted from them (not recorded which). Here the CDR3 DNA reads TGTGCTAGCAGCCTCGGGAGGGCCCAAGAGACCCAGTACTTC. Translation: CASSLGRAQETQYF.